The 17 T cell receptor beta chains below were found in one sample sequenced in a study of radiation and T cells in renal cell carcinoma. Time point described: blood 4 weeks post-SBRT, at nephrectomy. The sample's treatment: 15 Gy SBRT to primary tumor, nephrectomy 4 weeks later. Generated by immunoSEQ multiplex PCR, the TCRdb table keeps only in-frame clones and is missing some. The sample has over 90,000 clones; 84% are singletons. The sample here was blood, taken from a patient whose treatment included radiotherapy and nephrectomy. These receptor sequences come from a man between 60 and 75 years old with renal cell carcinoma.

The chain employs TRBV5-1 and TRBJ2-1, with TRBD1 matching over 8 bases. The CDR3 spans 17 residues. Germline lookup yields CDR1 SGHRS and CDR2 YFSETQ. V trimming: 4 bases; J trimming: 5 bases; junction bases outside the gene matches: 14. The CDR3 DNA follows: TGCGCCAGCAGCCAAAACCGGACAGGGATTTCCCACAATGAGCAGTTCTTC. Translation: CASSQNRTGISHNEQFF.

This chain connects TRBV5-8 to TRBJ2-7; the D is unclear. Germline CDR1 SGHTS, CDR2 YDEGEE. The ends were cut back, 4 bases at V and 2 bases at J, with 10 bases in the middle. CDR3 length: 13 residues. CDR3 sequence reads: CASSQFRTYEQYF. The CDR3 DNA reads TGTGCCAGCAGCCAATTCCGTACCTACGAGCAGTACTTC. Supplemented by reference TRBV5-8 and TRBJ2-7, the full variable domain reads EAGVTQSPTHLIKTRGQQATLRCSPISGHTSVYWYQQALGLGLQFLLWYDEGEERNRGNFPPRFSGRQFPNYSSELNVNALELEDSALYLCASSQFRTYEQYFGPGTRLTVT.

This clone was recorded a few times. The J gene is TRBJ2-2, the V gene TRBV4-2; TRBD2 matches 8 bases. The V gene end was trimmed by 8 bases and the J gene end by 1 base; junction bases not matched to a gene: 6. CDR1 and CDR2 from the germline V gene are LGHNA and YNFKEQ. There are 15 residues in the CDR3. The CDR3 sequence: CASEREPRNTGELFF. As DNA, the CDR3 is TGTGCCAGCGAGCGGGAGCCCAGGAACACCGGGGAGCTGTTTTTT.

The J gene is TRBJ2-7, the V gene TRBV10-3; D gene uncertain. V was shortened by 3 bases and J by 7 bases, with 16 bases between the two germline ends. The germline V gene encodes CDR1 ENHRY and CDR2 SYGVKD. The CDR3 has 14 amino acids. The CDR3 sequence is CAISEETEPREQYF. DNA of the CDR3: TGTGCCATCAGTGAAGAGACGGAACCGAGGGAGCAGTACTTC.

V usage is TRBV27 and J usage is TRBJ2-7; no clear D gene. This CDR3 has 14 residues. Between the trimmed V and J ends, which lost 6 bases and 2 bases, there was a span of 14 bases. Germline CDR1 MNHEY, CDR2 SMNVEV (reference sequence). In DNA form, the CDR3 reads TGTGCCAGCAGCTCTCTTTTGAGCCCCTACGAGCAGTACTTC. Translating gives CASSSLLSPYEQYF.

The chain combines TRBV5-7 with TRBJ2-5, with 9 bases aligning to TRBD1. The tail of the sequence fits TRBJ2-7 better, so the J call may be wrong. TRBV5-7 is an open reading frame, and its role is uncertain. The CDR3 runs 15 residues. CDR3 in amino acids: CASSWDRVISYEQYF. CDR3 DNA: TGTGCCAGCAGCTGGGACAGGGTGATTTCCTACGAGCAGTACTTC.

The rearrangement joins TRBV7-9 to TRBJ2-7; D gene unclear. This CDR3 contains 13 residues. Germline V lookup: CDR1 SEHNR, CDR2 FQNEAQ (reference sequence). V dropped 7 bases and J dropped 0 bases, with 10 bases sitting between them. CDR3 protein: CASTPTTSYEQYF. For the CDR3, the DNA is TGTGCCAGCACCCCGACGACCTCCTACGAGCAGTACTTC.

The chain recombines TRBV28 with TRBJ2-7; no clear D gene. The germline V gene has CDR1 MDHEN and CDR2 SYDVKM. V dropped 1 base and J dropped 2 bases, with 9 bases sitting between them. The CDR3 covers 14 residues. CDR3: CASSLSVDPYEQYF. In DNA form, the CDR3 reads TGTGCCAGCAGTTTATCTGTGGATCCCTACGAGCAGTACTTC.

The chain couples TRBV5-5 to TRBJ2-1, with D maybe TRBD2 (5 bases). CDR1 is SGHKS, CDR2 YYEKEE, per germline (reference sequence). V gave up 2 bases and J gave up 4 bases, with 13 bases separating them. CDR3 length equals 15 residues. In nucleotides, the CDR3 is TGTGCCAGCAGCTTCCGGGGTGTAGAGTACAATGAGCAGTTCTTC. This translates into CASSFRGVEYNEQFF. The full variable domain, in which reference TRBV5-5 and TRBJ2-1 provide the parts outside the CDR3, is DAGVTQSPTHLIKTRGQQVTLRCSPISGHKSVSWYQQVLGQGPQFIFQYYEKEERGRGNFPDRFSARQFPNYSSELNVNALLLGDSALYLCASSFRGVEYNEQFFGPGTRLTVL.

This clone was seen once. The rearrangement links TRBV11-3 to TRBJ2-7; D unresolved. V lost 1 base to trimming and J lost 4 bases, with 17 bases between them. This CDR3 has 16 residues. Germline CDR1 is SGHNT and CDR2 is YENEEA. The CDR3 here is CASSLGSGSKGYEQYF. CDR3 coding DNA: TGTGCCAGCAGCTTAGGATCCGGATCCAAAGGGTACGAGCAGTACTTC. The variable domain in full, completed from reference TRBV11-3 and TRBJ2-7, reads EAGVVQSPRYKIIEKKQPVAFWCNPISGHNTLYWYLQNLGQGPELLIRYENEEAVDDSQLPKDRFSAERLKGVDSTLKIQPAELGDSAVYLCASSLGSGSKGYEQYFGPGTRLTVT.

This CDR3 reads CASSLGRGQETQYF. The CDR3 DNA reads as TGCGCCAGCAGCTTGGGGCGGGGCCAAGAGACCCAGTACTTC. This chain uses TRBV5-1 with TRBJ2-5; possible D gene TRBD2, 6 bases. Germline V CDR1 and CDR2: SGHRS, YFSETQ. CDR3 length equals 14 residues. The V and J ends lost 0 bases and 1 base respectively, with 7 bases between them.

The chain has TRBV30 and TRBJ2-1; TRBD1 is a possible D gene (5 bases). V lost 4 bases, J lost 3 bases, and 16 bases lay in between. Germline CDR1 GTSNPN, CDR2 SVGIG (reference sequence). This CDR3 is 15 amino acids long. The CDR3 loop reads CAWTLGAASYNEQFF. In DNA form, the CDR3 reads TGTGCCTGGACCCTAGGGGCCGCTAGCTACAATGAGCAGTTCTTC. The full variable domain, in which reference TRBV30 and TRBJ2-1 provide the parts outside the CDR3, is SQTIHQWPATLVQPVGSPLSLECTVEGTSNPNLYWYRQAAGRGLQLLFYSVGIGQISSEVPQNLSASRPQDRQFILSSKKLLLSDSGFYLCAWTLGAASYNEQFFGPGTRLTVL.

This chain uses TRBV27 with TRBJ2-3; D remains unclear. CDR1 and CDR2 (germline): MNHEY, SMNVEV (reference sequence). Trimming stripped 3 bases from V and 2 bases from J, with 9 bases between. The CDR3 is 14 residues long. CDR3 amino acids: CASSLQDVTDTQYF. The DNA for the CDR3 is TGTGCCAGCAGTTTGCAGGACGTCACAGATACGCAGTATTTT.

The V gene is TRBV4-1, the J gene TRBJ2-7, with D perhaps matching TRBD2 (6 bases). This CDR3 is 20 amino acids long. Germline loops: CDR1 MGHRA, CDR2 YSYEKL. Trimming cost V 0 bases and J 0 bases, with 24 bases left between them. The CDR3, as DNA: TGCGCCAGCAGCCAAGATGCGTTTAGTAGCGGTCAAGGCGACTCCTACGAGCAGTACTTC. Its protein product is CASSQDAFSSGQGDSYEQYF.

V gene TRBV14 combines with J gene TRBJ2-7; either TRBD1 or TRBD2 may supply D (5 bases each). Germline loops: CDR1 SGHDN, CDR2 FVKESK. The CDR3 extends over 17 amino acids. The V end lost 0 bases, the J end lost 9 bases, and 24 bases lay between the germline ends. This CDR3 is CASSQDRFGARVTSQYF. CDR3 bases: TGTGCCAGCAGCCAAGATCGTTTCGGGGCGAGGGTTACTTCGCAGTACTTC.

In this sample, this clone turned up a few times. This CDR3 is CASSSNTGELFF. The CDR3 DNA reads as TGTGCCAGCAGTTCAAACACCGGGGAGCTGTTTTTT. The chain carries TRBV27 and TRBJ2-2; no clear D. CDR3 length: 12 residues. Germline V gene data show CDR1 as MNHEY and CDR2 as SMNVEV (reference sequence). V lost 4 bases and J lost 2, with 2 bases in between.

This clone has a single count. The V and J genes are TRBV9 and TRBJ1-2; D is ambiguous. The V end lost 4 bases, the J end lost 4 bases, and 17 bases lay between the germline ends. This CDR3 is built from 15 residues. Germline V gene sequence: CDR1 SGDLS, CDR2 YYNGEE. DNA of the CDR3: TGTGCCAGCAGCCCCGAGGTAGGCCTTGGCTATGGCTACACCTTC. The encoded protein is CASSPEVGLGYGYTF.